This T cell receptor (delta chain) was sequenced in a study of Vδ1+ human thymocytes. Notes on the study in general: Despite high sort purity, roughly 19% of thymic T cell receptor delta sequences were Vdelta2. In the thymus, TRG and TRD repertoires looked highly polyclonal with Gaussian CDR3 lengths.

RNA was extracted from the cells and then reverse transcribed. CDR3 amplicons came from multiplex PCR with pooled V-gene forward and constant-region reverse primers. TCRdb reran clone calling via CATT on the multiplex PCR reads. The table has roughly 50,000 delta-chain clones, 15% to 20% seen once. Alphabeta T cells were depleted, then CD3+ Vdelta1+ Vdelta2- thymocytes were FACS-sorted. Points on this clone: Its antigen is unidentified.

CDR1 and CDR2 from the germline V gene are TSWWSYY and QGS. V shed 1 base and J 5 bases; nucleotides not matched to a gene: 17. This CDR3 has 19 residues. The chain joins TRDV1 to TRDJ1, with 9 bases lining up with TRDD3. This sequence originates from a boy less than two years old who had congenital heart surgery. Specimen: Vdelta1+ gamma-delta thymocytes from the thymus. As to subset: FACS-sorted CD3+ TCRalphabeta- TCRVdelta1+ TCRVdelta2- thymocytes. CDR3 coding DNA: TGTGCTCTTGGGGAACCCGAGGCGGGGGGATACCTGGTATTTGATAAACTCATCTTT. Translating gives CALGEPEAGGYLVFDKLIF.